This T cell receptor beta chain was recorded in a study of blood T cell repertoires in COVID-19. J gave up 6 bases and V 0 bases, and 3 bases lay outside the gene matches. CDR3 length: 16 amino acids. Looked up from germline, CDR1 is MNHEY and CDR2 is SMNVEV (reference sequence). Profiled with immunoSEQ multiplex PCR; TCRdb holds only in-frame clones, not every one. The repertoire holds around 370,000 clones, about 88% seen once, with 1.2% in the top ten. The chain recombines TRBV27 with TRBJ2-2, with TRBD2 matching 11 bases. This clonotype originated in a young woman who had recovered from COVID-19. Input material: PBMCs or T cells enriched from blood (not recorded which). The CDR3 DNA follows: TGTGCCAGCAGTTTATCCCGACTAGCGGGGCCCGGGGAGCTGTTTTTT. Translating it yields CASSLSRLAGPGELFF.